Ten or more counts support the clone carrying this T cell receptor beta chain. The antigen remains undetermined. The data belong to a study of T cells after yellow fever vaccination. Overall study findings and caveats: There was a possibility that FACS-sorted repertoires contained abundant clonotypes contaminating from the bulk population.

This CDR3 is built from 13 residues. Looked up from germline, CDR1 is MDHEN and CDR2 is SYDVKM. With 6 bases clipped from V and 3 bases from J, the junction kept 4 bases outside the gene matches. Template switching by 5'RACE produced TCR cDNA, adding a universal primer site and UMIs. Each CDR3 protein gets one entry after TCRdb re-called the 5' RACE reads with MiXCR. The profile shows roughly 50,000 distinct CDR3 sequences, roughly 7.4% of them singletons. The J gene is TRBJ2-7, the V gene TRBV28; the match to TRBD1 covers 8 bases. The source of this sequence is a man younger than 35 who received the YFV17D yellow fever vaccine. Sequenced here: CD8+ T cells sorted from PBMCs, sampled more than 13 days after the first yellow fever vaccination. CDR3 in DNA: TGTGCCAGCAGAGGACAGGGAAACTACGAGCAGTACTTC. Its protein product is CASRGQGNYEQYF.